The 32 T cell receptor beta chains below come from one sample, sequenced in a study of T cells in Graves' hyperthyroidism and ophthalmopathy. RNA transcripts served as the template for amplifying TCR beta CDR3 regions. RT-PCR in the first round (using the HTBI primer set) targeted the TCR CDR3. TCRdb passed the multiplex PCR reads through MiXCR, listing each CDR3 protein once. The top ten hold around 48% of the sample, which has around 190,000 distinct CDR3 sequences, roughly a sixth seen once. Sequenced: blood. Receptor source: a woman aged 50 to 60 with Graves' hyperthyroidism.

Concerning this clonotype: A much larger clone lies a single base off, so this may be a read error. This chain connects TRBV7-9 to TRBJ2-1, with D maybe TRBD1 (5 bases). The CDR3 extends over 13 amino acids. Germline V gene sequence: CDR1 SEHNR, CDR2 FQNEAQ (reference sequence). The CDR3 loop is CASSLVRVEEQFF. CDR3 coding DNA: TGCGCCAGCAGCTTGGTCAGGGTTGAGGAGCAGTTCTTC.

This clonotype was seen more than once but under ten times. The genes are TRBV29-1 and TRBJ2-2, with 12 nucleotides matching TRBD2. Germline V gene lookup returns CDR1 SQVTM and CDR2 ANQGSEA. V was clipped by 7 bases and J by 7 bases; unmatched bases: 7. The CDR3 consists of 14 residues. This CDR3 reads CSARTSGMGGELFF. The CDR3 region has the DNA TGCAGCGCCCGGACTAGCGGGATGGGCGGGGAGCTGTTTTTT.

This clonotype has only a few counts. The chain uses TRBV7-8 and TRBJ1-2; D gene uncertain. Germline V lookup: CDR1 SGHVS, CDR2 FQNEAQ. V lost 1 base to trimming and J lost 0 bases, with 12 bases between them. The CDR3 is 16 amino acids. This CDR3 is CASSLGWGRSNYGYTF. The CDR3 bases are TGTGCCAGCAGCTTAGGCTGGGGTCGGTCTAACTATGGCTACACCTTC.

This clonotype was observed many times. The chain joins TRBV7-3 to TRBJ2-1, with D unresolved. The CDR3 runs 14 residues. V lost 0 bases and J 3 bases, leaving 6 bases between the germline ends. Per germline, CDR1 SGHTA and CDR2 FQGTGA. CDR3 DNA sequence: TGTGCCAGCAGCTTAACAAGGGACTACAATGAGCAGTTCTTC. Amino acids: CASSLTRDYNEQFF.

This clonotype has ten or more counts. This chain connects TRBV12-5 to TRBJ2-5; TRBD1 might be the D (5 bases). Germline V gene lookup returns CDR1 LGHNT and CDR2 FRNRAP. The CDR3 length is 16 residues. V shed 0 bases and J shed 5 bases, with 16 bases lying between them. The CDR3 sequence: CASGLVDGRVSETQYF. The CDR3 nucleotides read TGTGCTAGTGGTTTGGTCGATGGCAGGGTCTCCGAGACCCAGTACTTC.

This clonotype was seen repeatedly, ten times or more. V is TRBV12-3 or TRBV12-4 and J is TRBJ1-5; D is possibly TRBD1 (6 bases). V dropped 5 bases and J dropped 3 bases, with 17 bases sitting between them. CDR3 length: 16 residues. CDR3 in amino acids: CASSTSQGYHNQPQHF. The CDR3 DNA reads TGTGCCAGCAGTACTTCACAGGGTTACCACAATCAGCCCCAGCATTTT.

This clonotype was recorded a few times. The chain recombines TRBV30 with TRBJ2-1, with D hard to call. The CDR3 extends over 14 amino acids. Germline assignment: CDR1 GTSNPN and CDR2 SVGIG (reference sequence). With 0 bases removed from V and 2 bases from J, the gap between germline ends came to 8 bases. The CDR3: CAWSVPLTYNEQFF. The CDR3, as DNA: TGTGCCTGGAGTGTGCCCCTTACCTACAATGAGCAGTTCTTC. Combining the CDR3 with reference TRBV30 and TRBJ2-1 gives the whole variable domain SQTIHQWPATLVQPVGSPLSLECTVEGTSNPNLYWYRQAAGRGLQLLFYSVGIGQISSEVPQNLSASRPQDRQFILSSKKLLLSDSGFYLCAWSVPLTYNEQFFGPGTRLTVL.

This clonotype appeared many times. The chain links TRBV2 to TRBJ1-6; 8 bases line up with TRBD1. J was trimmed by 9 bases and V by 8 bases; bases with no gene match: 9. Germline CDR1 is SNHLY and CDR2 is FYNNEI. The CDR3 consists of 14 residues. The CDR3 spells CASCGAGGSSPLHF. The CDR3 coding sequence is TGTGCCAGCTGTGGGGCAGGGGGCTCTTCACCCCTCCACTTT.

As regards this clonotype: The DNA is omitted, as the CDR3 cannot be located on it reliably, and the CDR3 follows TCRdb's listing. CDR3 loop: CASSFYICSARVAGANYGYTF. The chain links TRBV7-9 to TRBJ1-2. Germline values: CDR1 SEHNR, CDR2 FQNEAQ (reference sequence). The CDR3 has 21 amino acids, counting both end residues.

This clonotype was observed a few times. The rearrangement joins TRBV5-5 to TRBJ2-7, with TRBD2 as a possible D gene (6 bases). This CDR3 region has 15 residues. Germline CDR1 SGHKS, CDR2 YYEKEE (reference sequence). V was cut by 0 bases and J by 5 bases, with 15 bases left in between. This CDR3 reads CASSLAPRGLDEQYF. As DNA, the CDR3 is TGTGCCAGCAGCTTGGCTCCGCGGGGTTTGGACGAGCAGTACTTC.

The sample holds a few counts of this clonotype. The chain links TRBV19 to TRBJ1-1, with unresolved D. The CDR3 loop spans 17 amino acids. The germline gives CDR1 LNHDA, CDR2 SQIVND (reference sequence). Trimming removed 6 bases at V and 4 bases at J, with 24 bases between. The CDR3 DNA reads as TGTGCCAGTAGCCCGCGGGCCCGGAGGGCTGTGGGCACTGAAGCTTTCTTT. It specifies CASSPRARRAVGTEAFF.

There are many counts of this clonotype. The chain carries TRBV5-6 and TRBJ2-7, with D tentatively TRBD1 or TRBD2 (5 bases each). Trimming removed 4 bases from V and 2 bases from J, with 10 bases in between. The CDR3 sequence is 13 residues long. The germline gives CDR1 SGHDT, CDR2 YYEEEE. For the CDR3, the DNA is TGTGCCAGCAGCCCGAGAGGGGCCTACGAGCAGTACTTC. It translates to CASSPRGAYEQYF.

In this sample, this clonotype turned up a few times. The V gene is TRBV9, the J gene TRBJ2-2; 10 positions match TRBD2. This CDR3 region has 19 residues. V gave up 2 bases and J gave up 5 bases; unmatched junction bases: 15. Germline V lookup: CDR1 SGDLS, CDR2 YYNGEE. The CDR3 spells CASSVGRSGRGYKTGELFF. CDR3 coding DNA: TGTGCCAGCAGCGTGGGACGAAGCGGGAGGGGGTATAAGACCGGGGAGCTGTTTTTT.

This sequence joins TRBV10-3 and TRBJ2-5, with D uncertain. This CDR3 has 15 residues. Trimming shortened V by 8 bases and J by 2 bases, and 18 bases separated the two germline ends. Germline V gene lookup returns CDR1 ENHRY and CDR2 SYGVKD. CDR3 protein: CAIADPSGRQETQYF. The CDR3 DNA follows: TGTGCCATCGCCGACCCGTCCGGCCGTCAAGAGACCCAGTACTTC.

As concerns this clonotype: A much larger clone is a single base away; this may be a read error. The gene calls are TRBV7-9 and TRBJ1-5; D is uncertain. Germline V CDR1 and CDR2: SEHNR, FQNEAQ (reference sequence). The CDR3 consists of 16 residues. Between the trimmed V and J ends, which lost 5 bases and 0 bases, there was a span of 14 bases. CDR3 region: CASSPTLSGSNQPQHF. The CDR3 nucleotides are TGTGCCAGCAGCCCCACCCTCAGCGGTAGCAATCAGCCCCAGCATTTT.

This clonotype was seen repeatedly, ten times or more. A read error may produce the germline difference seen at one junction end. V and J are TRBV12-3 or TRBV12-4 and TRBJ2-7, with D unresolved. This CDR3 comprises 14 residues. The CDR3: CASSLETMDYEQYF. CDR3 nucleotides: TGTGCCAGCAGCTTAGAAACCATGGACTACGAGCAGTACTTC.

This clonotype occurred many times. The chain combines TRBV9 with TRBJ2-3; 11 bases map to TRBD2. V lost 0 bases to trimming and J lost 5 bases; unmatched junction nucleotides: 8. Looked up from germline, CDR1 is SGDLS and CDR2 is YYNGEE. The CDR3 contains 17 residues. In DNA form, the CDR3 reads TGTGCCAGCAGCGTAGAACTAGCGGGAGCTTTAGGAGATACGCAGTATTTT. It translates to CASSVELAGALGDTQYF.

The chain combines TRBV12-3 or TRBV12-4 with TRBJ2-5, with 13 bases that match TRBD2. The CDR3 length is 17 residues. Trimming removed 5 bases from V and 0 bases from J; junction bases left unmatched: 6. Written as DNA, the CDR3 is TGTGCCAGCAGTCCGGGACTAGCGGGATTGAACCAAGAGACCCAGTACTTC. It codes for CASSPGLAGLNQETQYF.

This clonotype was picked up many times. This chain joins TRBV11-2 and TRBJ2-5, with D unresolved. This CDR3 has 16 amino acids. V lost 5 bases, J lost 0 bases, and 16 bases lay in between. CDR1 and CDR2 (germline): SGHAT, FQNNGV. Here the CDR3 reads CASSPTLWTDQETQYF. CDR3 nucleotides: TGTGCCAGCAGCCCTACACTATGGACGGACCAAGAGACCCAGTACTTC. Drawing the rest from reference TRBV11-2 and TRBJ2-5, the complete variable domain is EAGVAQSPRYKIIEKRQSVAFWCNPISGHATLYWYQQILGQGPKLLIQFQNNGVVDDSQLPKDRFSAERLKGVDSTLKIQPAKLEDSAVYLCASSPTLWTDQETQYFGPGTRLLVL.

The chain couples TRBV3-1 to TRBJ2-6; D might be TRBD1 or TRBD2, each matching 5 bases. V was cut by 1 base and J by 4 bases, with 11 bases left in between. The CDR3 extends over 16 amino acids. Per the germline V gene, CDR1 is LGHDT and CDR2 is YNNKEL (reference sequence). CDR3 amino acids: CASSQAPGTGANVLTF. Written as DNA, the CDR3 is TGTGCCAGCAGCCAAGCTCCGGGGACCGGGGCCAACGTCCTGACTTTC.

This clonotype was recorded many times. V is TRBV20-1 and J is TRBJ2-3, with a weak D call TRBD1 (6 bases). Per germline, CDR1 DFQATT and CDR2 SNEGSKA (reference sequence). This CDR3 contains 13 residues. V was clipped by 3 bases and J by 4 bases, with 11 bases between them. The CDR3 here is CSASAGEADTQYF. The CDR3 DNA reads as TGCAGTGCTAGCGCAGGGGAAGCAGATACGCAGTATTTT.

This clonotype was picked up many times. The chain carries TRBV2 and TRBJ2-2; D not resolved. Looked up from germline, CDR1 is SNHLY and CDR2 is FYNNEI. This CDR3 has 14 residues. The V gene lost 6 bases and the J gene lost 4 bases, with 12 bases spanning the gap. CDR3 DNA: TGTGCCAGCAGCGAGAGGACGGGCACCGGGGAGCTGTTTTTT. The encoded protein is CASSERTGTGELFF.

This clonotype has at least ten counts. The chain is built from TRBV20-1 and TRBJ1-2, with D tentatively TRBD1 (5 bases). V was clipped by 2 bases and J by 4 bases, with 8 bases between them. CDR1 and CDR2 from the germline V gene are DFQATT and SNEGSKA (reference sequence). CDR3 length equals 12 residues. CDR3 in DNA: TGCAGTGCTAGACGACAGCCCTATGGCTACACCTTC. This codes for CSARRQPYGYTF.

In its sample, this clonotype was seen many times. This sequence joins TRBV20-1 and TRBJ2-7, with 7 bases fitting TRBD2. J was trimmed by 2 bases and V by 3 bases; bases with no gene match: 7. The CDR3 has 14 residues. Germline V gene sequence: CDR1 DFQATT, CDR2 SNEGSKA (reference sequence). The chain's CDR3 is CSARGGGSTYEQYF. The CDR3 DNA reads as TGCAGTGCTAGGGGGGGGGGGTCTACCTACGAGCAGTACTTC.

This clonotype occurred many times. V is TRBV12-3 or TRBV12-4 and J is TRBJ1-1, with 7 positions matching TRBD1. Unmatched junction bases numbered 4, after V lost 5 bases and J lost 10 bases. The CDR3 spans 11 residues. In DNA, the CDR3 is TGTGCCAGCAGTCGCAACAGGGGAGCTTTCTTT. Its protein product is CASSRNRGAFF.

This clonotype was recorded at least ten times. This chain connects TRBV12-3 or TRBV12-4 to TRBJ2-1, with 7 bases lining up with TRBD1. V lost 2 bases, J lost 2 bases, and 6 bases stayed unmatched. The CDR3 is made up of 16 amino acids. CDR3: CASSLRQGKAYNEQFF. For the CDR3, the DNA is TGTGCCAGCAGTTTAAGACAGGGAAAGGCCTACAATGAGCAGTTCTTC.

This clonotype showed up many times. V is TRBV12-3 or TRBV12-4 and J is TRBJ2-3, with 10 bases matching TRBD2. The junction had 11 bases not matched to a gene; V was cut back by 7 bases and J by 4 bases. The CDR3 extends over 16 amino acids. This chain's CDR3 is CASTEIAGGGADTQYF. The CDR3 DNA reads as TGTGCCAGCACCGAAATAGCGGGAGGAGGCGCAGATACGCAGTATTTT.

The chain uses TRBV2 and TRBJ2-2, with TRBD2 matching 8 bases. The V gene end was trimmed by 6 bases and the J gene end by 5 bases; junction bases not matched to a gene: 8. Germline CDR1 reads SNHLY; CDR2 reads FYNNEI. The CDR3 has 15 residues. The CDR3 region has the DNA TGTGCCAGCAGAGAGCGGGAGAGTGGGACCGGGGAGCTGTTTTTT. This translates into CASRERESGTGELFF. Together with reference TRBV2 and TRBJ2-2, the CDR3 gives the full variable domain: EPEVTQTPSHQVTQMGQEVILRCVPISNHLYFYWYRQILGQKVEFLVSFYNNEISEKSEIFDDQFSVERPDGSNFTLKIRSTKLEDSAMYFCASRERESGTGELFFGEGSRLTVL.

This clonotype came up a few times. The chain has TRBV27 and TRBJ2-3; 10 bases map to TRBD2. This CDR3 is built from 15 residues. CDR1 is MNHEY and CDR2 is SMNVEV in the germline V gene (reference sequence). V dropped 2 bases and J dropped 1; count of bases not matched to a gene: 0. The CDR3 sequence: CASSLTSGGTDTQYF. The CDR3 DNA sequence: TGTGCCAGCAGTTTAACTAGCGGGGGCACAGATACGCAGTATTTT.

This clonotype has only a few counts. The rearrangement uses TRBV6-1 and TRBJ1-1; the D is unclear. Germline CDR1 and CDR2: MNHNS and SASEGT. The ends were cut back, 7 bases at V and 5 bases at J, with 17 bases in the middle. CDR3 size: 14 residues. The CDR3 reads CASIPPPPGTEAFF. As DNA, the CDR3 is TGTGCCAGCATCCCTCCTCCTCCGGGTACTGAAGCTTTCTTT.

The chain couples TRBV20-1 to TRBJ2-7; 7 bases agree with TRBD1. After removal of 5 bases from V and 3 bases from J, the junction contained 7 bases not matched to a gene. CDR3 size: 13 residues. Germline V gives CDR1 DFQATT, CDR2 SNEGSKA (reference sequence). The CDR3 DNA reads as TGCAGTGCTGCCGGGACAGATTTCTACGAGCAGTACTTC. Translation: CSAAGTDFYEQYF.

The V call is TRBV6-1, the J call TRBJ2-7; 7 bases agree with TRBD2. After removal of 7 bases from V and 4 bases from J, the junction contained 10 bases not matched to a gene. CDR3 size: 14 residues. Germline V lookup: CDR1 MNHNS, CDR2 SASEGT. The CDR3 loop is CASKWSSGPYEQYF. DNA for the CDR3: TGTGCCAGCAAATGGTCTAGCGGCCCTTACGAGCAGTACTTC.